This T cell receptor (beta chain) was captured by sequencing in a study of blood T cell repertoires in COVID-19. As for the study in general: The origin of the acute and convalescent COVID-19 samples was the United States, Italy and Spain. Nucleic acid was either cDNA or gDNA, and it came from T cells, B-cell-depleted T cells, or PBMCs.

Repertoires were generated with immunoSEQ multiplex PCR, while TCRdb's copy carries only in-frame clones and drops some. Of roughly 120,000 clones listed, roughly three quarters are singletons. The CDR3 loop spans 13 amino acids. The source of this sequence is a human donor in a cohort sampled during active COVID-19. V is TRBV21-1 and J is TRBJ2-7; the listed D gene, TRBD2, was not tested against the DNA. TRBV21-1 is a pseudogene segment. Material: peripheral blood. As DNA, the CDR3 is TGTGCCAGCAAGCTAGATATAACCTACGAGCAGTACTTC. Its protein product is CASKLDITYEQYF.